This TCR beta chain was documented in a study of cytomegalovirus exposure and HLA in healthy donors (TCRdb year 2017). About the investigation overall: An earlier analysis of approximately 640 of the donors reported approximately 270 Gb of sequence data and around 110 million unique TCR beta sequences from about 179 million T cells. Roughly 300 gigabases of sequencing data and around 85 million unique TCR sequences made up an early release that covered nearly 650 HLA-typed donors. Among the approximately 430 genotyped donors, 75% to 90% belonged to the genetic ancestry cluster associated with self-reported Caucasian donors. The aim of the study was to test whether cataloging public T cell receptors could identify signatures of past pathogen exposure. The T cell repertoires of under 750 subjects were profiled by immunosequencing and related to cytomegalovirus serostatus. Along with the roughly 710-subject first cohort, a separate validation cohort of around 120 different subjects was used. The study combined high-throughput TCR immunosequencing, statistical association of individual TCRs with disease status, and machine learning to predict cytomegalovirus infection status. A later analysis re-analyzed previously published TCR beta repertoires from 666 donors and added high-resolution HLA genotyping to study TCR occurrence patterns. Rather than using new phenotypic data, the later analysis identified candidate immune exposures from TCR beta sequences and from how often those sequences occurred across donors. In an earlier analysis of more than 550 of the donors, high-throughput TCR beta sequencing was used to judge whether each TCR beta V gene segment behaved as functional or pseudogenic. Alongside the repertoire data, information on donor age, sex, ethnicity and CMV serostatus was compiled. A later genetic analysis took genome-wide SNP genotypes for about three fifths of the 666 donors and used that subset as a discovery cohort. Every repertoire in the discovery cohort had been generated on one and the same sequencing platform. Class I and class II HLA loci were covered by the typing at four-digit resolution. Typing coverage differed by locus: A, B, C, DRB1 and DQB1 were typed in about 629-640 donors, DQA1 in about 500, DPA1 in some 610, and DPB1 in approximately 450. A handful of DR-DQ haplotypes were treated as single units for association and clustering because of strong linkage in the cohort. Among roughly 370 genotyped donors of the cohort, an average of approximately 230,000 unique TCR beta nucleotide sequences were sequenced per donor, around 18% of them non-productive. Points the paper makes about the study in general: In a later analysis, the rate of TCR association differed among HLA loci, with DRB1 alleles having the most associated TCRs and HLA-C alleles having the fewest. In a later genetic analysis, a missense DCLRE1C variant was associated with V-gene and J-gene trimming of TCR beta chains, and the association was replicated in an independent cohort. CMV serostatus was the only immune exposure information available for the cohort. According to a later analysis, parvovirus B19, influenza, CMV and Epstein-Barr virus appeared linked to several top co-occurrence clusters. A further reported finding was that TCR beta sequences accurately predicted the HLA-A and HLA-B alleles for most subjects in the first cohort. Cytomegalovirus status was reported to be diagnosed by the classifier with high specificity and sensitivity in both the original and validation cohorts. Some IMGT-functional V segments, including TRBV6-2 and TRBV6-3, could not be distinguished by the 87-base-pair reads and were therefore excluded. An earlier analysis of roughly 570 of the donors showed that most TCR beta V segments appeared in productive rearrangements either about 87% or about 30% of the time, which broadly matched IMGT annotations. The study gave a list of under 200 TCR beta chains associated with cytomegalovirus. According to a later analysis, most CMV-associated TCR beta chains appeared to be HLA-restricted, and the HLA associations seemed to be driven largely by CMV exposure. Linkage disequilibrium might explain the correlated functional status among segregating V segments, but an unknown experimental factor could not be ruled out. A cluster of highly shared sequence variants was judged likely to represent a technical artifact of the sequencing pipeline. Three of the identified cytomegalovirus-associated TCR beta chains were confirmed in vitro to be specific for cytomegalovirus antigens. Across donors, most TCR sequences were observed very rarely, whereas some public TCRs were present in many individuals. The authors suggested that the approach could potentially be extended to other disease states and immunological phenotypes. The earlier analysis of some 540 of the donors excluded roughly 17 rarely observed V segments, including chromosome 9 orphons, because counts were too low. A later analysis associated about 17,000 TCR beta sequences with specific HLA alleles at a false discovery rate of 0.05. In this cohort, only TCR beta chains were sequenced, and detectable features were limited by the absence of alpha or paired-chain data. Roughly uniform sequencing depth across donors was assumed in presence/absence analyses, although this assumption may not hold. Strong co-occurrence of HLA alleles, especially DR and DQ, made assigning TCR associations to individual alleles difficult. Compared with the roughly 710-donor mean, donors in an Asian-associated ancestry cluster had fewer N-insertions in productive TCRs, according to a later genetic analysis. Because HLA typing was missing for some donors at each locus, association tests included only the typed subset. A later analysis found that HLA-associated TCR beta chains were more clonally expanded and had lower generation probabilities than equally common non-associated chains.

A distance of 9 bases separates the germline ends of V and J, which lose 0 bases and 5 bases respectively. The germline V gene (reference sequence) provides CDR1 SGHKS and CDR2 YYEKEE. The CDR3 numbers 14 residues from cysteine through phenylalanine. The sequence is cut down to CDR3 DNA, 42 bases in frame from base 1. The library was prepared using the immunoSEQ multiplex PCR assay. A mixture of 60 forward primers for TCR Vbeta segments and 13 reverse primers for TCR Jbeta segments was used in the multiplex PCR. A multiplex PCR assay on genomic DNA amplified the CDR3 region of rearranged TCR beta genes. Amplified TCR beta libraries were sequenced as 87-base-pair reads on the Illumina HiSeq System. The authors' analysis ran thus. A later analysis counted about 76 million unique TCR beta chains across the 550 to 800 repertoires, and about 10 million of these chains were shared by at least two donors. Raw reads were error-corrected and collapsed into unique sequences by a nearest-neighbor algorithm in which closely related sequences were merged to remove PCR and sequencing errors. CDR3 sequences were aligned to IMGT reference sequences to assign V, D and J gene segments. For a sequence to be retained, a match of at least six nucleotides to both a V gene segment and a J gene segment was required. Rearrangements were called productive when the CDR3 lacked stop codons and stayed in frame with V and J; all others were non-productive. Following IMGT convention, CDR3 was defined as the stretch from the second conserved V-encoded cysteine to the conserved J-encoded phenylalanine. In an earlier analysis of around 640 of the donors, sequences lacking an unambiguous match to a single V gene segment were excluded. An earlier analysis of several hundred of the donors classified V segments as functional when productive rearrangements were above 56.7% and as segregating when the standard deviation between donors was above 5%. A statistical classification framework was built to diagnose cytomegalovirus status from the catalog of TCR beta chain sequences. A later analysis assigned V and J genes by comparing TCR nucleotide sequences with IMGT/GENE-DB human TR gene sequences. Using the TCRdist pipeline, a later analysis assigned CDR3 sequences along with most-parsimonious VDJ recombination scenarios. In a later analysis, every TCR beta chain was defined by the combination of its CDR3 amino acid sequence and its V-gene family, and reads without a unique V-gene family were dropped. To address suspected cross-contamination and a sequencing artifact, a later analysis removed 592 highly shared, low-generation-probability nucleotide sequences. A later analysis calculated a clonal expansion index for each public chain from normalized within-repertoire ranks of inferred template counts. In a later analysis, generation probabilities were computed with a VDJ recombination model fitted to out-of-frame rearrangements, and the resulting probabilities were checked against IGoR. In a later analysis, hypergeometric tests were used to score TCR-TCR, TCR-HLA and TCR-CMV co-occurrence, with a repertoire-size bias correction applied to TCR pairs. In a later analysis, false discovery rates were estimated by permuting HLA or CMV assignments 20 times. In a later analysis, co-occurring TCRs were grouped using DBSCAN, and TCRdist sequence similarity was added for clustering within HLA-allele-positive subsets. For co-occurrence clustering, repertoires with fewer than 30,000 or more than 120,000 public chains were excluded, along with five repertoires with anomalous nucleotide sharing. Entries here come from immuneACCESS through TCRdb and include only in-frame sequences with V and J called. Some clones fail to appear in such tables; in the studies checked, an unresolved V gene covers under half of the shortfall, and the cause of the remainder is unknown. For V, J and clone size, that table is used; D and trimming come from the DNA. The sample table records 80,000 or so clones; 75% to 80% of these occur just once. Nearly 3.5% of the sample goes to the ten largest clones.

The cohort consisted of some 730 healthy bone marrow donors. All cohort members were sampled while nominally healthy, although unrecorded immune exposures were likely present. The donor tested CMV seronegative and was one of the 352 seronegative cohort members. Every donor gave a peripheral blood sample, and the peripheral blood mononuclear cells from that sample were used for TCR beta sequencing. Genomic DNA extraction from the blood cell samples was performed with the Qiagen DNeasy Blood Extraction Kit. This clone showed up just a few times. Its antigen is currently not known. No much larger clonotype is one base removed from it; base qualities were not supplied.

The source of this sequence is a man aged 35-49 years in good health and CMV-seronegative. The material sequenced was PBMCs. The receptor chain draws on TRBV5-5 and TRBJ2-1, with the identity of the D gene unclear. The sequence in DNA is TGTGCCAGCAGCTTGGACAGCTTAAACAATGAGCAGTTCTTC. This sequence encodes CASSLDSLNNEQFF.